Listed below are T cell receptor beta chains from one sample, sequenced in a study of shared clonotypes between healthy human individuals. Profiling relied on immunoSEQ multiplex PCR, and the TCRdb table lists in-frame clones only, not all of them. The repertoire holds over 2 million clones, with 85% to 95% as singletons. Specimen: naive CD4+ T cells from PBMCs. All receptors come from a man aged 18-30 years in good health. Some clones in this sample may be carry-over from other donors' samples. Each CDR3 is given with its conserved first and last residue. Some rows have no size entry. The others give once, few or many, or a class for an expanded clone.

V | size | CDR3
TRBV7-9 | NA | CASSLTPSGSYEQYF
TRBV19 | NA | CASSIRYRASNQPQHF
TRBV5-1 | NA | CASSLGPREDYGYTF
TRBV5-8 | NA | CASSYRQGSGANVLTF
TRBV2 | NA | CATGGSYEQYF
TRBV28 | NA | CASIRFVGPGNTIYF
TRBV2 | NA | CASRPDGETQYF
TRBV6-6 | NA | CASHRQLAATYEQYF
TRBV27 | NA | CASSPTDRDGYTF
TRBV9 | NA | CASSVGPGTTEAFF
TRBV7-9 | NA | CASSFDRPPPGDNEQFF
TRBV28 | once | CASRGYATGGYEQYF
TRBV6-5 | NA | CASSRLVGVDYEQYF
TRBV13 | once | CASSSPINEKLFF
TRBV7-9 | NA | CASSLSVTYEQYF
TRBV19 | once | CASSSPGQGNEKLFF
TRBV28 | NA | CASGAGQETQYF
TRBV27 | NA | CASSSLAGGTHEQYF
TRBV2 | NA | CASSDNRAGLQPQHF
TRBV5-4 | NA | CASSFTGGRAPETQYF
TRBV6-6 | few | CASALNTEAFF
TRBV6-1 | NA | CASPYRDTSTGELFF
TRBV21-1 | NA | CADPPGGDTEAFF
TRBV6-5 | NA | CASSTSGLNTEAFF
TRBV7-2 | once | CASSGRDYSTDTQYF
TRBV6-6 | once | CASSTIGIGYTF
TRBV28 | NA | CASRRWTERINQPQHF
TRBV9 | NA | CASSGGHVEETQYF
TRBV19 | NA | CASRGELMNAGELFF
TRBV6-1 | NA | CASSEGFAAAEKLFF
TRBV2 | NA | CASSQDGRTYNEQFF
TRBV27 | NA | CASSDLRGHGTGELFF
TRBV7-3 | NA | CASSSIRGNEQFF
TRBV21-1 | NA | CASSKELSRRGDEQFF
TRBV28 | NA | CASSSRQQGRPEAFF
TRBV4-2 | NA | CASSQATSAPTYEQYF
TRBV5-4 | NA | CASSRGGAYQPQHF
TRBV15 | NA | CATSRPSSYEQYF
TRBV7-9 | NA | CASSSPGGGAHYGYTF
TRBV4-2 | NA | CASSQPDGNYGYTF
TRBV7-9 | NA | CASSQTRGGTDTQYF
TRBV7-8 | NA | CASSPRGGASYEQYF
TRBV14 | NA | CASSRLGPGAKNIQYF
TRBV7-9 | few | CASSLVGETQYF
TRBV29-1 | NA | CSAWDSSYGYTF
TRBV28 | NA | CASRRYEQYF
TRBV19 | NA | CASSSLASGSWGETQYF
TRBV23-1 | NA | CASSMDRKVLPHNEQFF
TRBV5-1 | NA | CASSSLAGGLSSYNEQFF
TRBV28 | NA | CASSFVGQSNQPQHF
TRBV5-4 | NA | CASSSGGSGTLQETQYF
TRBV20-1 | few | CSAGTGEKLFF
TRBV28 | NA | CASSLAWAYGYTF
TRBV18 | few | CASSPTGENTEAFF
TRBV7-2 | NA | CASSLVGGANTGELFF
TRBV5-6 | NA | CASSLGTASNTGELFF
TRBV4-1 | NA | CASSQEGGTGSTNEKLFF